This T cell receptor (beta chain) comes out of a study of T cells after posttransplantation cyclophosphamide. Study-level results: Later post-transplant blood repertoires were often dominated by donor CD8+ memory clones.

Concerning this clone itself: Its antigen remains unknown.

CDR3 length: 15 amino acids. Germline loops: CDR1 SEHNR, CDR2 FQNEAQ (reference sequence). V was pared by 5 bases and J by 5 bases, with 10 bases of the junction left unmatched. The repertoire was sequenced with immunoSEQ multiplex PCR; TCRdb's copy has only in-frame clones and lacks some. The data contain about 21,000 clones, about 98% of them seen just once; the ten biggest clones take up 0.13%. Sequenced: naive CD8+ T cells sorted from PBMCs. This receptor was obtained from a man in his forties or fifties in good health, CMV-negative, and a related stem cell transplant donor. The V and J genes are TRBV7-9 and TRBJ2-7; TRBD1 agrees at 9 bases. The CDR3 DNA follows: TGTGCCAGCAGCCGCCCCGGGACAGGGATGCACGAGCAGTACTTC. It is translated as CASSRPGTGMHEQYF.